One sample yielded the 8 T cell receptor beta chains listed below, sequenced in a study of T cells after yellow fever vaccination. TCRdb re-called the 5' RACE reads through MiXCR, storing one row per CDR3 protein. This table has 100,000 to 150,000 distinct CDR3 sequences, around 15% appearing once. The sequenced sample was CD8+ T cells sorted from PBMCs, obtained 5 days after the yellow fever booster vaccination. Receptors originate from a man aged 18-30 years who received the YFV17D yellow fever vaccine.

The chain employs TRBV10-3 and TRBJ2-7; possibly TRBD1 for D (6 bases). This CDR3 spans 14 amino acids. Per the germline V gene, CDR1 is ENHRY and CDR2 is SYGVKD. V was clipped by 6 bases and J by 1 base, with 13 bases between them. CDR3 in amino acids: CAIRDSPNSYEQYF. The CDR3 DNA sequence: TGTGCCATCAGGGACAGCCCTAATTCCTACGAGCAGTACTTC.

This clonotype was counted between two and nine times. The gene calls are TRBV7-9 and TRBJ2-3; D is perhaps TRBD1 (6 bases). The CDR3 has 15 residues. CDR1 is SEHNR, CDR2 FQNEAQ, per germline (reference sequence). V lost 5 bases, J lost 0 bases, and 12 bases lay in between. CDR3 loop: CASSPGHTSTDTQYF. CDR3 DNA: TGTGCCAGCAGCCCGGGACACACCAGCACAGATACGCAGTATTTT.

The V call is TRBV4-1, the J call TRBJ1-4; possibly TRBD1 for D (6 bases). CDR3 size: 14 residues. Germline V gene data show CDR1 as MGHRA and CDR2 as YSYEKL. The V gene lost 1 base and the J gene lost 11 bases, with 14 bases spanning the gap. In DNA, the CDR3 is TGCGCCAGCAGCCAAGTGGCAGGGGTGCGGAAACTGTTTTTT. As protein: CASSQVAGVRKLFF.

The gene calls are TRBV20-1 and TRBJ2-7, with TRBD1 identical over 9 bases. V was clipped by 6 bases and J by 3 bases; unmatched bases: 12. The CDR3 length is 15 residues. From germline, CDR1 is DFQATT and CDR2 SNEGSKA (reference sequence). Here the CDR3 reads CSANTPGQGLYEQYF. The CDR3 nucleotides are TGCAGTGCCAACACACCGGGACAGGGCCTCTACGAGCAGTACTTC.

In its sample, this clonotype was seen a few times. The CDR3, as DNA: TGTGCCAGCAGCTTAGCGCTAGCCCAAGAGACCCAGTACTTC. Its translation: CASSLALAQETQYF. The genes are TRBV11-2 and TRBJ2-5; D is possibly TRBD2 (5 bases). Deletions cut 1 base from V and 1 base from J, with 7 bases between. Germline CDR1 SGHAT, CDR2 FQNNGV. CDR3 length: 14 residues.

This chain connects TRBV25-1 to TRBJ1-2; D remains ambiguous. Looked up from germline, CDR1 is MGHDK and CDR2 is SYGVNS. The CDR3 has 16 amino acids. Trimming shortened V by 1 base and J by 6 bases, and 18 bases separated the two germline ends. The CDR3 spells CASSEFKGMIGDGYTF. The CDR3 nucleotides read TGTGCCAGCAGTGAATTCAAGGGTATGATCGGCGATGGCTACACCTTC.

V and J are TRBV7-8 and TRBJ1-5, with D uncertain. The CDR3 covers 15 residues. Between the trimmed V and J ends, which lost 2 bases and 16 bases, there was a span of 24 bases. Germline lookup yields CDR1 SGHVS and CDR2 FQNEAQ. In DNA form, the CDR3 reads TGTGCCAGCAGCTTATCCCCCTCCCGGACTGACCCCTCACATTTT. Protein product: CASSLSPSRTDPSHF.

This clonotype was detected a few times. This rearrangement joins TRBV19 to TRBJ2-5; D is ambiguous. CDR1 LNHDA and CDR2 SQIVND come from the germline V gene (reference sequence). V lost 6 bases and J 5 bases, leaving 13 bases between the germline ends. The CDR3 has 13 residues. The CDR3 DNA sequence: TGTGCCAGTAGAGAGCTTGTCGAGGAGACCCAGTACTTC. This sequence encodes CASRELVEETQYF.